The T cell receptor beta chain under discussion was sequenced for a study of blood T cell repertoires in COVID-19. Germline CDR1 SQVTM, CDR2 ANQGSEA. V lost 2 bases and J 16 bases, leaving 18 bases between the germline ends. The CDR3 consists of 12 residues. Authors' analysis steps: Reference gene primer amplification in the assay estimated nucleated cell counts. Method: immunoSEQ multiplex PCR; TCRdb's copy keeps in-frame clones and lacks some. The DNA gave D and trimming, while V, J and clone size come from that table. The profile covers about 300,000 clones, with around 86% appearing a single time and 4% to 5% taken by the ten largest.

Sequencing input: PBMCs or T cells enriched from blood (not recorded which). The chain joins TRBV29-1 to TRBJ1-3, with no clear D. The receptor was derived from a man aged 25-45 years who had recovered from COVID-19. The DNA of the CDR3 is TGCAGCGTTGAAAGGGAGCCGGCCGGACGCTATTTT. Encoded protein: CSVEREPAGRYF.